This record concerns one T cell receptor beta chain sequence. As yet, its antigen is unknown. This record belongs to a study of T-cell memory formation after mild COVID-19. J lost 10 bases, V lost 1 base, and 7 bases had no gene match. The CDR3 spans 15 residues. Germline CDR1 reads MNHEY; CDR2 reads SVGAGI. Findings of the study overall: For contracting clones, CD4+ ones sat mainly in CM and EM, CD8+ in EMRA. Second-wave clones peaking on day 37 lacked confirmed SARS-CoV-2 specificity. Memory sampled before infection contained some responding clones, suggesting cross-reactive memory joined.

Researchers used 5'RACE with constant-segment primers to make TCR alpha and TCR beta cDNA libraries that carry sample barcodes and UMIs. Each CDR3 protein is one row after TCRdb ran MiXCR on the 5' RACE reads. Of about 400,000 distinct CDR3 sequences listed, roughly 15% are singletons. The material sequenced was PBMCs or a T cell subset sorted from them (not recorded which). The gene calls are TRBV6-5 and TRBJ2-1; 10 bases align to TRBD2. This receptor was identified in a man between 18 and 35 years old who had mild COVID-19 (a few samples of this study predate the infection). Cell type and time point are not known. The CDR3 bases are TGTGCCAGCAGTTACTGGACTAGCGGACGGGGGGAGCAGTTCTTC. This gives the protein CASSYWTSGRGEQFF.